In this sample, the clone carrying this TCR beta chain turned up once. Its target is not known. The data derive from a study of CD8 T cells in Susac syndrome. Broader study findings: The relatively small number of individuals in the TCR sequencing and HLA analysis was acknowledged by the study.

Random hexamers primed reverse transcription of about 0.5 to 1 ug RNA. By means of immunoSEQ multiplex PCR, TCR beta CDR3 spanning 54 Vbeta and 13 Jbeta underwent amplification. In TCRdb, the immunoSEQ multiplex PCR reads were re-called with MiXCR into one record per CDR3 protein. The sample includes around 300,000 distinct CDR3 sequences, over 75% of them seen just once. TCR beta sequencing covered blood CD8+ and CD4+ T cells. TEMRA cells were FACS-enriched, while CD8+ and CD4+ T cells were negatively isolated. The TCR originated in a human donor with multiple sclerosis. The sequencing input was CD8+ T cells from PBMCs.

The CDR3: CASSHDLEAFF. The CDR3 DNA reads TGTGCCAGCAGCCACGACCTGGAAGCTTTCTTT. The J gene is TRBJ1-1, the V gene TRBV5-6, with D hard to call. From germline, CDR1 is SGHDT and CDR2 YYEEEE. The CDR3 sequence is 11 residues long. V was clipped by 4 bases and J by 8 bases, with 9 bases between them.